Included here is one TCR beta chain sequence, with context. Its antigen is not identified. The data originate from a study of cytomegalovirus exposure and HLA in healthy donors. On the study more broadly: From some 190 million T cells, an earlier analysis saw 120 million or so unique TCR beta sequences.

Whole-study findings and limits: Prediction of most subjects' HLA-A and HLA-B alleles by TCR beta sequences was reportedly accurate.

The PCR contained 60 Vbeta and 13 Jbeta primers. The assay was immunoSEQ multiplex PCR, and TCRdb's table has in-frame clones only and misses some. The table shows approximately 85,000 clones, with approximately 80% occurring only once. The receptor's source is a woman aged 50 to 65 in good health and CMV-seropositive. Sequenced sample: PBMCs.

As DNA, the CDR3 is TGTGCCAGCAGCTGGAGGGGCTCAGGAAACACCATATATTTT. Protein sequence: CASSWRGSGNTIYF. This sequence joins TRBV7-2 and TRBJ1-3; tentatively, D is TRBD1 (5 bases). The germline gives CDR1 SGHTA, CDR2 FQGNSA. The germline V and J ends were trimmed by 4 bases and 4 bases, with 11 bases remaining between them. CDR3 length: 14 amino acids.